This is a list of T cell receptor beta chains from one sample in a study of a mutant IDH1 vaccine in newly diagnosed glioma. Sequencing used immunoSEQ multiplex PCR; TCRdb keeps in-frame clones, though not all of them. The repertoire holds roughly 32,000 clones, about 92% seen once, with about 2.2% in the top ten. Which antigens these TCRs recognize remains unknown. Source: PBMCs, taken from a glioma patient whose treatment included an IDH1 peptide vaccine. The receptors originated from a middle-aged man with glioma. The CDR3 runs from the conserved cysteine through the conserved F or W. D genes are given only for firm matches. Only part of the rows carry a size: once, few, many, or a class if the clone is expanded.

d_gene,abundance,v_gene,j_gene,CDR3nt,CDR3aa
TRBD2,.,TRBV11-2,TRBJ2-1,TGTGCCAGCAGCTCATTTCGATCATTCGGGAGGGCCACCAATGAGCAGTTCTTC,CASSSFRSFGRATNEQFF
.,once,TRBV27,TRBJ1-2,TGTGCCAGCACCCGACTACTTCAGACAGGAGCTAACTATGGCTACACCTTC,CASTRLLQTGANYGYTF
.,once,TRBV19,TRBJ2-3,TGTGCCAGTAGTATTAAACGGGGGACCTTGAGTGATACGCAGTATTTT,CASSIKRGTLSDTQYF
TRBD1,.,TRBV2,TRBJ1-1,TGTGCCAGCAGTGCAAGGACAGGGGGCCTGTCTGAAGCTTTCTTT,CASSARTGGLSEAFF
.,.,TRBV7-2,TRBJ1-6,TGTGCCAGCAGCTATACGGGACACGGAACACCCCTCCACTTT,CASSYTGHGTPLHF
.,.,TRBV15,TRBJ1-6,TGTGCCACGAGTGGGGAGTCGAATTCACCCCTCCACTTT,CATSGESNSPLHF
.,.,TRBV28,TRBJ2-5,TGTGCCAGCAGTTTAACCCTACGGGACGGGTACTTCGGGACCCAGTACTTC,CASSLTLRDGYFGTQYF
TRBD2,.,TRBV6-5,TRBJ2-3,TGTGCCAGCAGGGCTAGCGGGGAGAGGTATACGCAGTATTTT,CASRASGERYTQYF
.,.,TRBV5-6,TRBJ1-2,TGTGCCAGCAGCCAGGAGGGGACATCCCTGGCGGGCTACACCTTC,CASSQEGTSLAGYTF
.,.,TRBV2,TRBJ2-4,TGTGCCAGCACCCCGGAGCTAGCCAAAAACATTCAGTACTTC,CASTPELAKNIQYF
TRBD1,.,TRBV2,TRBJ1-1,TGTGCCAGCAGACTTGAACCGGGACAGGGGGCTGAGGCTTTCTTT,CASRLEPGQGAEAFF
.,.,TRBV4-3,TRBJ2-7,TGCGCCAGCAGCCAAGGCAGGTGGGGGACCTACGAGCAGTACTTC,CASSQGRWGTYEQYF
.,.,TRBV11-2,TRBJ2-2,TGTGCCAGCAGCGTTCCGGGGACCGGGGAGCTGTTTTTT,CASSVPGTGELFF
TRBD2,.,TRBV19,TRBJ2-1,TGTGCCAGTAGTCTGGGACTAGCGGGAGTCTACAATGAGCAGTTCTTC,CASSLGLAGVYNEQFF
.,.,TRBV19,TRBJ1-5,TGTGCCAGTGGGGATAGCAATCAGCCCCAGCATTTT,CASGDSNQPQHF
TRBD1,.,TRBV11-3,TRBJ2-1,TGTGCCAGCAGCTTCCAGGGGGTGAACTATGAGCAGTTCTTC,CASSFQGVNYEQFF
.,.,TRBV14,TRBJ1-1,TGTGCCAGCGCGGGGGGGGGCACTGAAGCTTTCTTT,CASAGGGTEAFF
.,.,TRBV28,TRBJ2-1,TGTGCCAGCAGTTTAGTACAGACCTCCTACAATGAGCAGTTCTTC,CASSLVQTSYNEQFF
.,.,TRBV7-3,TRBJ2-7,TGTGCCAGCAGCCAACGAGGGGGAAGCTCCTACGAGCAGTACTTC,CASSQRGGSSYEQYF
TRBD1,.,TRBV19,TRBJ1-1,TGTGCCAGTAGTACTAGACAGGGGAACACTGAAGCTTTCTTT,CASSTRQGNTEAFF
TRBD1,.,TRBV5-8,TRBJ1-4,TGTGCCAGCAGCAGGACCGGGACAGGGACAAATGAAAAACTGTTTTTT,CASSRTGTGTNEKLFF
TRBD1,.,TRBV5-5,TRBJ1-1,TGTGCCAGCAGCTCGCAAGGGGGCTGGGTGACTGAAGCTTTCTTT,CASSSQGGWVTEAFF
.,.,TRBV6-1,TRBJ2-2,TGTGCCAGCAGTGAAGCGATCAACACCGGGGAGCTGTTTTTT,CASSEAINTGELFF
.,.,TRBV18,TRBJ2-3,TGTGCCACCTCGGGTCGAATCACAGATACGCAGTATTTT,CATSGRITDTQYF